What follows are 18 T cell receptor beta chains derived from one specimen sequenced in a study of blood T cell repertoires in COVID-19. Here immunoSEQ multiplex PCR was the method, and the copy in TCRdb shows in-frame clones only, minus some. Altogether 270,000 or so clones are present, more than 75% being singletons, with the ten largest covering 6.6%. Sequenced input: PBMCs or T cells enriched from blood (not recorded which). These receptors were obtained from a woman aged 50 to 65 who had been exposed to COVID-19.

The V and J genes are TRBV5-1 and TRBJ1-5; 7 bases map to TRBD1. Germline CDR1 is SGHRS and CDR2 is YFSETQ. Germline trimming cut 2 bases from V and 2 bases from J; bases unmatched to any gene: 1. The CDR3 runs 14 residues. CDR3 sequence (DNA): TGCGCCAGCAGCTTTACAGGGGGCAATCAGCCCCAGCATTTT. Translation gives CASSFTGGNQPQHF.

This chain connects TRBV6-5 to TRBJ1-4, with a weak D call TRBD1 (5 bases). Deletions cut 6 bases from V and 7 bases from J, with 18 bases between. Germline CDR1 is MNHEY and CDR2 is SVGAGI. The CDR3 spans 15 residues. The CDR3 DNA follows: TGTGCCAGCAGACTCTCCCCGGGGGGACCTGAAAAACTGTTTTTT. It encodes CASRLSPGGPEKLFF.

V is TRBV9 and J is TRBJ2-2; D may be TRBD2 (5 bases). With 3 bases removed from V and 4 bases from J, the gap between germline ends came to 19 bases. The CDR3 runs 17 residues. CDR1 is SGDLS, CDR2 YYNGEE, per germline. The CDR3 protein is CASSARATLGGTGELFF. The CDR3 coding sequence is TGTGCCAGCAGCGCCCGGGCGACCCTTGGAGGCACCGGGGAGCTGTTTTTT.

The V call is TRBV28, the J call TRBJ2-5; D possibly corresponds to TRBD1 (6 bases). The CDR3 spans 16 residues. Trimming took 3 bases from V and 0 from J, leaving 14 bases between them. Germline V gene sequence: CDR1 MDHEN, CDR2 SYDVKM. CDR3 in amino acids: CASSFRGSNYQETQYF. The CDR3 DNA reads TGTGCCAGCAGTTTTAGGGGGAGTAATTACCAAGAGACCCAGTACTTC.

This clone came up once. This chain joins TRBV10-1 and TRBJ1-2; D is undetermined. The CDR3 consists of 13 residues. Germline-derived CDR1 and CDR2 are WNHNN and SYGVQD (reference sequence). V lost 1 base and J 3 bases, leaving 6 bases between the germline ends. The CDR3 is CASSEYRYYGYTF. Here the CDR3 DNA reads TGCGCCAGCAGTGAGTACAGATACTATGGCTACACCTTC.

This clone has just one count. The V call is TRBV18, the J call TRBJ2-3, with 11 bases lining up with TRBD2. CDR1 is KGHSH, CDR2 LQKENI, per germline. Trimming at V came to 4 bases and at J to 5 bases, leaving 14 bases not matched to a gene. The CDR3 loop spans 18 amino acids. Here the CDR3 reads CASSRDLAGGPTQDTQYF. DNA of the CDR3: TGTGCCAGCTCACGGGATCTAGCGGGGGGCCCCACACAAGATACGCAGTATTTT.

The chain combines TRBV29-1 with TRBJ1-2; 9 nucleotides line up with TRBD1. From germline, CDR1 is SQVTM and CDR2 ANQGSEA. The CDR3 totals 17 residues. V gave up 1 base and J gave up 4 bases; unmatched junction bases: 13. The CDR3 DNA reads TGCAGCGTTGAAGCTGCCGGGACAGGGCGAGTAAGCTATGGCTACACCTTC. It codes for CSVEAAGTGRVSYGYTF.

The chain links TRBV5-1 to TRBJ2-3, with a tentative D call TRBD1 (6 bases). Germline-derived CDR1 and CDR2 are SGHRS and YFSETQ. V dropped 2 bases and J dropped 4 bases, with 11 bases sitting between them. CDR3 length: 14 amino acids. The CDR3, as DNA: TGCGCCAGCAGCTTACAGGGCCCCTCAGATACGCAGTATTTT. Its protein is CASSLQGPSDTQYF.

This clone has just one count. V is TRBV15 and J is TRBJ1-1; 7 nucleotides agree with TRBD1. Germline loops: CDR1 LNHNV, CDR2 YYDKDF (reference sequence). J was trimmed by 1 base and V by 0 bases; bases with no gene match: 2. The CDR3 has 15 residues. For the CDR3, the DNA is TGTGCCACCAGCAGAGAGGACAGGAGGAACACTGAAGCTTTCTTT. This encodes CATSREDRRNTEAFF.

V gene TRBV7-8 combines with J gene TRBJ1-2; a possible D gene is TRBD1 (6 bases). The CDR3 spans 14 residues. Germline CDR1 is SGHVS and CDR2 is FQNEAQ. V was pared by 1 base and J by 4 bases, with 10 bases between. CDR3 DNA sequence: TGTGCCAGCAGCTTAGATGGGACACTCTATGGCTACACCTTC. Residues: CASSLDGTLYGYTF.

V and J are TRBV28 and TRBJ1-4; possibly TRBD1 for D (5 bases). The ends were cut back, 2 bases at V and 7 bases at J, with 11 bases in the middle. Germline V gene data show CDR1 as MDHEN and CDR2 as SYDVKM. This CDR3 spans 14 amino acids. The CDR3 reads CASSLVQGREKLFF. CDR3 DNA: TGTGCCAGCAGTTTAGTTCAGGGTCGTGAAAAACTGTTTTTT.

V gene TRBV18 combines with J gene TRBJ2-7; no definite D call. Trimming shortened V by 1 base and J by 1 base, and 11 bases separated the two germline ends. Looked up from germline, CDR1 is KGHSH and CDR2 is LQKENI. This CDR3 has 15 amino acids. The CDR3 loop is CASSPLNIPSYEQYF. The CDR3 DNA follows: TGTGCCAGCTCACCACTAAACATTCCTTCCTACGAGCAGTACTTC.

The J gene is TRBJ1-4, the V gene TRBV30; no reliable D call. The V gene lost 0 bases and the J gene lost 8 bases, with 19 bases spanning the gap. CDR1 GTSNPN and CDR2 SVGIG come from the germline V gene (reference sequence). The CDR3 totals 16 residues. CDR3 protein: CAWSVPRWGVQEKLFF. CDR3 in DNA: TGTGCCTGGAGTGTACCTAGGTGGGGAGTCCAGGAAAAACTGTTTTTT.

CDR3 amino acids: CAKTITGKLSNQPQHF. The CDR3, as DNA: TGTGCCAAGACAATAACAGGGAAGTTAAGCAATCAGCCCCAGCATTTT. This chain uses TRBV27 with TRBJ1-5, with a tentative D call TRBD1 (6 bases). This CDR3 comprises 16 residues. In germline, CDR1 is MNHEY, CDR2 SMNVEV (reference sequence). Trimming shortened V by 10 bases and J by 1 base, and 20 bases separated the two germline ends.

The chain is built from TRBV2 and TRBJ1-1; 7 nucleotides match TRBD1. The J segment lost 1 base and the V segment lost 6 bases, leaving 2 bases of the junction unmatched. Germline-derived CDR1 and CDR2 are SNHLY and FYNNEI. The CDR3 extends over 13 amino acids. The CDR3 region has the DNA TGTGCCAGCAGCCGGGACAGGAACACTGAAGCTTTCTTT. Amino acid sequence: CASSRDRNTEAFF.

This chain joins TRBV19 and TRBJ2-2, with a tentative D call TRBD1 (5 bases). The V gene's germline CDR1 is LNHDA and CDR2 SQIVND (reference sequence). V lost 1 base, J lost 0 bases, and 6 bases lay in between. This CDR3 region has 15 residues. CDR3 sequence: CASSIGQTNTGELFF. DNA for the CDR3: TGTGCCAGTAGTATAGGACAGACGAACACCGGGGAGCTGTTTTTT.

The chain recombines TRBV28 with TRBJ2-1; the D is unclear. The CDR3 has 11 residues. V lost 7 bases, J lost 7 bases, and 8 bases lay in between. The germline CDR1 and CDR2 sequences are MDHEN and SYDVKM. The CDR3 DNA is TGTGCCAGCACCGCTAGAAATGAGCAGTTCTTC. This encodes CASTARNEQFF.

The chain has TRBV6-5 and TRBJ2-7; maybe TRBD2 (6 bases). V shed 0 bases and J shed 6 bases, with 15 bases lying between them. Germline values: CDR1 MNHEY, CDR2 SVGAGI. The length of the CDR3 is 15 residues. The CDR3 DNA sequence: TGTGCCAGCAGTTACTCGGGGAGGTCTGCGGGCGAGCAGTACTTC. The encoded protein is CASSYSGRSAGEQYF.